This T cell receptor beta chain was identified in a study of CD8+ T cells in alopecia areata. The CDR3 has 15 amino acids. CDR1 SQVTM and CDR2 ANQGSEA come from the germline V gene. V dropped 3 bases and J dropped 0; count of bases not matched to a gene: 2. In each case, RNA was isolated and then reverse transcribed into cDNA as the sequencing template. Clones were sequenced by immunoSEQ multiplex PCR, and TCRdb holds only the in-frame ones, with some missing. The repertoire holds about 190,000 clones, with 60% to 70% as singletons. As for treatment: oral pan-JAK inhibitor, 5-10 mg twice daily. Researchers gathered lesional scalp punch biopsies and peripheral blood from patients with alopecia areata.

Material: CD4+ T cells sorted from blood, obtained at week 4, from a patient treated with tofacitinib. The receptor's source is a human donor with alopecia areata. The genes are TRBV29-1 and TRBJ2-1, with TRBD2 matching over 10 bases. CDR3 bases: TGCAGCGTTGACCCTAGCGGGAGCTCCTACAATGAGCAGTTCTTC. It specifies CSVDPSGSSYNEQFF.